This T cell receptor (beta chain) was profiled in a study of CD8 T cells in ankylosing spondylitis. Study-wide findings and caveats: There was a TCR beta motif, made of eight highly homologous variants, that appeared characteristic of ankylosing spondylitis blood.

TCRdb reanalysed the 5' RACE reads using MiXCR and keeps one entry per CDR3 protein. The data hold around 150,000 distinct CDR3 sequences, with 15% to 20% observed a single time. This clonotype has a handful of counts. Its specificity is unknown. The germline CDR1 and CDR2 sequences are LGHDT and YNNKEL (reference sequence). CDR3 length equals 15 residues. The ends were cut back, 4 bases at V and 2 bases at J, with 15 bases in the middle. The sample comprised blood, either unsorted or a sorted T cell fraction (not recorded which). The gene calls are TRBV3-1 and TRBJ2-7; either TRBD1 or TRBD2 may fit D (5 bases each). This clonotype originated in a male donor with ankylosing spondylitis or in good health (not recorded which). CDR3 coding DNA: TGTGCCAGCAGCCCTCCCGGGACGTCCGCCTACGAGCAGTACTTC. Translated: CASSPPGTSAYEQYF.